Sequencing of this T cell receptor beta chain was carried out in a study of T cell responses to AZD1222 COVID-19 vaccine. The study's findings and limits: Rises in breadth and depth of Spike-specific TCRs came after two AZD1222 doses. Seropositive at baseline were only six AZD1222 recipients. It was only after the peak T cell response that any repertoires were sampled.

To note about this clone: Its antigen is unidentified.

Repertoires were generated with immunoSEQ multiplex PCR, while TCRdb's copy carries only in-frame clones and drops some. The sample comprises approximately 170,000 clones, around 90% of which are singletons, and about 1% rests with the top ten. V was pared by 5 bases and J by 6 bases, with 11 bases between. The CDR3 runs 12 residues. CDR1 MNHEY and CDR2 SVGAGI come from the germline V gene. This receptor was identified in an adult who received the AZD1222 COVID-19 vaccine. The material was peripheral blood, obtained 28 days after the second AZD1222 dose. The chain is built from TRBV6-5 and TRBJ2-7; a weak D match, TRBD1 (6 bases). CDR3 coding DNA: TGTGCCAGCAGTACAGGGTACGGCGAGCAGTACTTC. Translation: CASSTGYGEQYF.